This T cell receptor beta chain appears in the sequencing data of a study of CD8+CD57+ T cells in acquired aplastic anemia. Details on this clonotype: The junction does not match germline at one end; this may be a read error.

The patients chosen for sequencing had shown expansion of CD8+CD57+ cells (detected by flow cytometry). The enrolled patients all had severe acquired aplastic anemia. By the time of blood sampling, patients had still received no therapy. TCR beta VDJ and CDR3 were profiled, and genomic DNA was the template. From the reads, TCRdb called clonotypes with MiXCR, one entry per CDR3 protein. The sample lists about 270,000 distinct CDR3 sequences; approximately 86% were seen once. Sequencing used sorted CD4+, CD8+, or CD8+CD57+ T cells (not recorded which) from PBMCs. This clonotype was obtained from a human donor with aplastic anemia.

CDR3 bases: TGTGCCAGCAGCTTAGTTAGGGTCAATGAGCAGTTCTTTTTT. Translated, it gives CASSLVRVNEQFFF. This chain links TRBV7-6 with TRBJ2-3; no firm D call. The CDR3 totals 14 residues. Germline CDR1 is SGHVS and CDR2 is FNYEAQ.